This TCR beta chain emerged from a study of T cell changes during pregnancy in multiple sclerosis. Produced via immunoSEQ multiplex PCR; TCRdb's table is partial and in-frame only. There are roughly 40,000 clones in the sample; more than 85% occur only once, and about 0.51% lies in the top ten. In germline, CDR1 is MNHEY, CDR2 SMNVEV (reference sequence). This CDR3 comprises 15 residues. V lost 8 bases, J lost 6 bases, and 7 bases stayed unmatched. This chain joins TRBV27 and TRBJ1-6; 10 nucleotides agree with TRBD1. The sequence came from a female donor in good health, enrolled as a control in a pregnancy study. The material sequenced was CD4+ T cells from peripheral blood mononuclear cells, taken in the second trimester of pregnancy. The CDR3 region is CASYPGQGINSPLHF. CDR3 nucleotides: TGTGCCAGCTATCCGGGACAGGGGATTAATTCACCCCTCCACTTT.